This T cell receptor (beta chain) was profiled in a study of cytomegalovirus exposure and HLA in healthy donors. Broader study findings: 87-base-pair reads could not separate some V segments, including TRBV6-2 and TRBV6-3.

As regards this clone: The antigen is undetermined. One end of the junction varies from germline; a read error may be responsible. Other nucleotide sequences in the sample specify the same CDR3.

PCR primers comprised 60 Vbeta and 13 Jbeta primers. Method: immunoSEQ multiplex PCR; TCRdb's copy keeps in-frame clones and lacks some. This sample has about 160,000 clones, with around 77% found just once. There were likely unrecorded immune exposures, though donors were nominally healthy when sampled. This CDR3 comprises 17 residues. Germline loops: CDR1 SGHTS, CDR2 YDEGEE. The chain is built from TRBV5-8 and TRBJ2-6; D might be TRBD1 (6 bases). This TCR came from a man aged 25-45 years in good health and CMV-seropositive. Sequencing input: PBMCs. The DNA for the CDR3 is TGTGCCAGTCCAACCGGGACAAAGAGATCTGGGGCTAACGTCCTGACTTTC. The encoded protein is CASPTGTKRSGANVLTF.